The 10 T cell receptor beta chains in this list originate from one sample, sequenced in a study of liver allograft versus peripheral blood T cells. In the study overall: Recipients' peripheral blood supplied the T cell receptor repertoires against which those in transplanted livers were compared.

Each CDR3 protein gets one entry after TCRdb re-called the reads with MiXCR. The sample table sets out around 89 distinct CDR3 sequences. The origin of the receptors is a human patient who had a liver transplant. Some T cells may be provided by the graft donor.

This clonotype qualifies as hyperexpanded. The chain carries TRBV19 and TRBJ1-1, with a possible D match to TRBD1 (6 bases). Germline V gives CDR1 LNHDA, CDR2 SQIVND (reference sequence). Trimming stripped 7 bases from V and 7 bases from J, with 19 bases between. The CDR3 consists of 14 residues. This chain's CDR3 is CASTSQRGGIEAFF. Here the CDR3 DNA reads TGTGCCAGTACCTCCCAAAGAGGGGGTATTGAAGCTTTCTTT.

This clonotype is classed as hyperexpanded. The gene calls are TRBV6-2 or TRBV6-3 and TRBJ1-1, with D possibly being TRBD1 (5 bases). The CDR3 contains 11 residues. The germline gives CDR1 MNHEY, CDR2 SVGEGT. V dropped 6 bases and J dropped 8 bases, with 10 bases sitting between them. The CDR3 DNA reads as TGTGCCAGCAGCGACAGTCCGGAAGCTTTCTTT. It translates to CASSDSPEAFF.

As regards this clonotype: This likely came from a read error, as a far larger clone is one base away. The chain uses TRBV12-3 or TRBV12-4 and TRBJ2-7; D tentatively fits TRBD1 or TRBD2 (5 bases each). The CDR3 sequence is 14 residues long. The CDR3 is CASLPGPQLYGHTF. CDR3 coding DNA: TGTGCCAGCCTACCGGGACCGCAGCTTTATGGCCACACCTTC.

V is TRBV27 and J is TRBJ2-1; 8 bases match TRBD1. The CDR3 has 16 amino acids. Germline lookup yields CDR1 MNHEY and CDR2 SMNVEV (reference sequence). The trim removed 5 bases at V and 6 bases at J, leaving 12 bases unmatched. The CDR3 DNA reads as TGTGCCAGCAGTCTCCGGGACAGGCCAACCTCCAATGAGCAGTTCTTC. It translates to CASSLRDRPTSNEQFF.

The CDR3 sequence is CASSLTFPTGGGEQYF. CDR3 in DNA: TGTGCCAGCAGCCTTACCTTCCCTACAGGGGGCGGCGAGCAGTACTTC. The chain couples TRBV28 to TRBJ2-7; TRBD1 agrees at 9 bases. The CDR3 consists of 16 residues. V lost 6 bases, J lost 6 bases, and 15 bases stayed unmatched. The germline V gene encodes CDR1 MDHEN and CDR2 SYDVKM.

The V call is TRBV5-6, the J call TRBJ2-7; 7 bases agree with TRBD2. The V gene end was trimmed by 4 bases and the J gene end by 6 bases; junction bases not matched to a gene: 1. The germline V gene encodes CDR1 SGHDT and CDR2 YYEEEE. This CDR3 contains 11 residues. CDR3 in amino acids: CASSAGVEQYF. The CDR3 nucleotides are TGTGCCAGCAGCGCGGGAGTCGAGCAGTACTTC. The variable domain in full, completed from reference TRBV5-6 and TRBJ2-7, reads DAGVTQSPTHLIKTRGQQVTLRCSPKSGHDTVSWYQQALGQGPQFIFQYYEEEERQRGNFPDRFSGHQFPNYSSELNVNALLLGDSALYLCASSAGVEQYFGPGTRLTVT.

About this clonotype itself: This likely traces to a read error, being one base from a far larger clone. This chain joins TRBV27 and TRBJ1-2; maybe TRBD1 (6 bases). The better agreement between TRBJ2-1 and the DNA end casts doubt on the J call. Germline V gene data show CDR1 as MNHEY and CDR2 as SMNVEV (reference sequence). CDR3 length equals 14 residues. In DNA form, the CDR3 reads TGTGCCAGCAGTTTCATGGCAGGGGTCGATGAGCAGTTCTTC. Translated, it gives CASSFMAGVDEQFF.

This chain uses TRBV6-5 with TRBJ1-1; D is possibly TRBD1 (5 bases). Germline CDR1 is MNHEY and CDR2 is SVGAGI. The CDR3 consists of 14 residues. V lost 2 bases to trimming and J lost 3 bases, with 10 bases between them. In DNA form, the CDR3 reads TGTGCCAGCAGTTACCAGGGCGTCGACACTGAAGCTTTCTTT. This codes for CASSYQGVDTEAFF.

By share, this clonotype ranks as medium-sized (0.01 to 0.1%). This chain connects TRBV20-1 to TRBJ1-6; a weak D match, TRBD1 (5 bases). V was cut by 0 bases and J by 0 bases, with 9 bases left in between. CDR3 length: 16 amino acids. Germline lookup yields CDR1 DFQATT and CDR2 SNEGSKA (reference sequence). The CDR3 sequence is CSARDWGDSYNSPLHF. In DNA form, the CDR3 reads TGCAGTGCTAGAGATTGGGGGGACTCCTATAATTCACCCCTCCACTTT.

This clonotype was seen more than once but under ten times. The gene calls are TRBV2 and TRBJ2-7; D is perhaps TRBD2 (5 bases). CDR1 is SNHLY and CDR2 is FYNNEI in the germline V gene. The V and J ends lost 4 bases and 1 base respectively, with 11 bases between them. This CDR3 is built from 14 residues. The CDR3 sequence is CASSAAGLSYEQYF. As DNA, the CDR3 is TGTGCCAGCAGTGCCGCGGGTCTTTCCTACGAGCAGTACTTC.